This TCR beta chain is from a study of T cells in Graves' hyperthyroidism and ophthalmopathy. About the study: At the time of initial diagnosis and before any treatment, peripheral blood was collected.

Germline assignment: CDR1 SEHNR and CDR2 FQNEAQ (reference sequence). This CDR3 has 16 amino acids. The trim removed 4 bases at V and 0 bases at J, leaving 5 bases unmatched. In this sample, this clonotype turned up many times. Its antigen is unidentified. It was RNA transcripts that yielded the amplified TCR beta CDR3 regions. HTBI primers were used for first-round RT-PCR of the TCR CDR3. A single record per CDR3 protein comes from TCRdb applying MiXCR to the multiplex PCR reads. The sample consists of roughly 700,000 distinct CDR3 sequences, roughly a third of them appearing once. Study observations and caveats: Within blood appeared most thyroid clonotypes that had expanded above 0.001.

Clinical symptoms, serum thyroxine, TRAb, thyroid ultrasound and orbital computed tomography informed diagnoses. Extraction of PBMCs used about 9.2 ml of fresh peripheral blood. Sequencing input: blood. The source is a woman aged 40 to 50 with Graves' hyperthyroidism. This chain connects TRBV7-9 to TRBJ2-7, with 11 bases matching TRBD2. For the CDR3, the DNA is TGTGCCAGCAGCTCGACTAGCGGGGACCCCTCCTACGAGCAGTACTTC. Residues: CASSSTSGDPSYEQYF.